This note documents a single T cell receptor beta chain sequence. Its specificity is unknown. Peripheral blood was collected from the related graft donor on the marrow donation day. J was trimmed by 3 bases and V by 6 bases; bases with no gene match: 4. Looked up from germline, CDR1 is SEHNR and CDR2 is FQNEAQ (reference sequence). There are 14 residues in the CDR3. The table came from immunoSEQ multiplex PCR; TCRdb's copy has only in-frame clones and leaves some out. The sample records about 7,300 clones, 80% to 95% being singletons. This specimen comes from a study of T cells after posttransplantation cyclophosphamide. Broader study findings: Blood and skin or GI T cell repertoires showed limited TRB overlap. Donor CD8+ memory clones often dominated recipient blood repertoires at later times. Recipient CMV seropositivity and CMV reactivation strongly tracked TRB clonality.

The sample was CD4+ T cells sorted from blood. This receptor was taken from a woman aged 50 to 60 in good health and a related stem cell transplant donor. The chain has TRBV7-9 and TRBJ1-1, with 10 positions matching TRBD1. This CDR3 reads CASSDRGRDTEAFF. CDR3 coding DNA: TGTGCCAGCAGTGACAGGGGGCGGGACACTGAAGCTTTCTTT.